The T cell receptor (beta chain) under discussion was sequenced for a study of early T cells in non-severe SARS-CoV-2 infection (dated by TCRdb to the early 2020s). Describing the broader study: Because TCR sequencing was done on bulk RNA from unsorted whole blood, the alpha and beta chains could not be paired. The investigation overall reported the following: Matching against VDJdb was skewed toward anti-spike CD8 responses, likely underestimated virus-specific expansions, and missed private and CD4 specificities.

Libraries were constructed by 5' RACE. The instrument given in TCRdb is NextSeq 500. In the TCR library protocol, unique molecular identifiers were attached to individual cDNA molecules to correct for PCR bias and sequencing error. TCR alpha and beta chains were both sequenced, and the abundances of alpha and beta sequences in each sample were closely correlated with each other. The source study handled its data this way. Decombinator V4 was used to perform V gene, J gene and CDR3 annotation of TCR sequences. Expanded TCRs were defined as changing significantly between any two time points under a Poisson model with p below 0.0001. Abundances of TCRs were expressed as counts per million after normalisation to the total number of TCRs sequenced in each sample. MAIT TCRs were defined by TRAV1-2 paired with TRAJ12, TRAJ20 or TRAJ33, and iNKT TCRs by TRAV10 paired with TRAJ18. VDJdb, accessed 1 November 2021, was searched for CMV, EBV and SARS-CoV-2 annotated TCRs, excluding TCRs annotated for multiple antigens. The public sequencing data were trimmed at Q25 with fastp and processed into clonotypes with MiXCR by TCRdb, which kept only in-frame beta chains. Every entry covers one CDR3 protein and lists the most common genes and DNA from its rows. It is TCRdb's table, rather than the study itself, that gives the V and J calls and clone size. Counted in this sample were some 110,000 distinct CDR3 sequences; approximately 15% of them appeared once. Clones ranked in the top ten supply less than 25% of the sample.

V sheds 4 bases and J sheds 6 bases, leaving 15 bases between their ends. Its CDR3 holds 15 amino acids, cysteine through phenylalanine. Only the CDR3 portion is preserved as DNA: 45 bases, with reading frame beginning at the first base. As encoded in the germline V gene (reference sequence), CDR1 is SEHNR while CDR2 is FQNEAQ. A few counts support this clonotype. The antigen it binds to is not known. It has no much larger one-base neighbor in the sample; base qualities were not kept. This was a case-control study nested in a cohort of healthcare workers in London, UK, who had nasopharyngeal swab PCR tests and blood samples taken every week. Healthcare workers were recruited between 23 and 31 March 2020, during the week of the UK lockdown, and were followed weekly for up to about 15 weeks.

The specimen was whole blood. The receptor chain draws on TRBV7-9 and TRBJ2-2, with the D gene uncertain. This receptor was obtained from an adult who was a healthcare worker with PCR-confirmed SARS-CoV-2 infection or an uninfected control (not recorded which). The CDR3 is CASSSQMVGSGELFF. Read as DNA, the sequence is TGTGCCAGCAGCTCCCAGATGGTCGGGTCCGGGGAGCTGTTTTTT.